The T cell receptor beta chain under discussion was sequenced for a study of blood T cell repertoires in COVID-19. About the research overall: PBMCs, B-cell-depleted T cells, or T cells were the source of the cDNA or gDNA that made up the material.

Trimming cost V 1 base and J 4 bases; bases outside gene matches: 3. Germline V gene lookup returns CDR1 SEHNR and CDR2 FQNEAQ (reference sequence). The length of the CDR3 is 15 residues. The protocol was immunoSEQ multiplex PCR, while the TCRdb copy is restricted to in-frame clones and leaves out a portion. The sample consists of fewer than 350,000 clones, around 88% of them appearing once. The sequence was collected from a man aged 40-49 years with acute or convalescent COVID-19. This sequence joins TRBV7-9 and TRBJ2-1, with 8 bases identical to TRBD1. The source material was peripheral blood. CDR3 DNA sequence: TGTGCCAGCAGCTTAGGACAGGGGACGTACAATGAGCAGTTCTTC. Translating gives CASSLGQGTYNEQFF.